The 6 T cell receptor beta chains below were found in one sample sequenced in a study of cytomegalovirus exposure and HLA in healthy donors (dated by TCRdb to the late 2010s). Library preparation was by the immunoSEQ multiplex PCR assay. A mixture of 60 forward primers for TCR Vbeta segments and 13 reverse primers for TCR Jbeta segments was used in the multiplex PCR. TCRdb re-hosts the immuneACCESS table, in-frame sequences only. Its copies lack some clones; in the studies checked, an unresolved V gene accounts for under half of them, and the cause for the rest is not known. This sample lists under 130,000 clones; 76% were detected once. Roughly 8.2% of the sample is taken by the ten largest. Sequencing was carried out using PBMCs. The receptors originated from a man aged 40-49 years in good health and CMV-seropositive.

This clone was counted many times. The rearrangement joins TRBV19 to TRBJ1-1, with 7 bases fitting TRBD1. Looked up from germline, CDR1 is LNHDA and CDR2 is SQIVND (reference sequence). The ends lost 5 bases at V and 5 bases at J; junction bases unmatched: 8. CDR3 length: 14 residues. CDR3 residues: CASSPIDRETEAFF. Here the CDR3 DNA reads TGTGCCAGTAGTCCTATCGACAGGGAGACTGAAGCTTTCTTT. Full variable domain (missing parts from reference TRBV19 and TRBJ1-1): DGGITQSPKYLFRKEGQNVTLSCEQNLNHDAMYWYRQDPGQGLRLIYYSQIVNDFQKGDIAEGYSVSREKKESFPLTVTSAQKNPTAFYLCASSPIDRETEAFFGQGTRLTVV.

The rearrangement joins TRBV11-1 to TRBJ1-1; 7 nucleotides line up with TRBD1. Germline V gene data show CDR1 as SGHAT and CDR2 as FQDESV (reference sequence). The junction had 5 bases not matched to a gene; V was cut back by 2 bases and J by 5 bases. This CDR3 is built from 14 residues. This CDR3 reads CASSLTGDGTEAFF. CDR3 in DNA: TGTGCCAGCAGCTTAACAGGGGATGGAACTGAAGCTTTCTTT.

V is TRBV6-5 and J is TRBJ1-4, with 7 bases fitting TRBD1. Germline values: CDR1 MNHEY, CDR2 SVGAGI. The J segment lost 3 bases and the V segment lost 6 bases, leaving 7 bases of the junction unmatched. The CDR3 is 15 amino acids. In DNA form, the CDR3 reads TGTGCCAGCAGGTCCCGGGACAGATCTAATGAAAAACTGTTTTTT. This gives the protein CASRSRDRSNEKLFF.

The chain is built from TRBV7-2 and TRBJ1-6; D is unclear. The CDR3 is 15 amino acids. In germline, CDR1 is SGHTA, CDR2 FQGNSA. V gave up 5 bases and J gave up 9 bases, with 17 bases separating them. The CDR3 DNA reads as TGTGCCAGCAGCCCCCAAGCTCTCGGTAGTTCACCCCTCCACTTT. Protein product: CASSPQALGSSPLHF.

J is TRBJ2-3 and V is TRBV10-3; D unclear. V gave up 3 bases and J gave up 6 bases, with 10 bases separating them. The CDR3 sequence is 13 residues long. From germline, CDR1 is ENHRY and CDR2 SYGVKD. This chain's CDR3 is CAISEHVSDTQYF. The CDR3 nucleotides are TGTGCCATCAGTGAACATGTGTCCGATACGCAGTATTTT.

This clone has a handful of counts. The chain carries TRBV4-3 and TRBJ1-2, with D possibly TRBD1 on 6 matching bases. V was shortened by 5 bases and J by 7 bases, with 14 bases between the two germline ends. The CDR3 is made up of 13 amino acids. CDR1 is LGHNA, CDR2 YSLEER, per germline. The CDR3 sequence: CASSETGYSGYTF. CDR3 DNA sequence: TGCGCCAGCAGCGAAACAGGGTACTCTGGCTACACCTTC.